This is a list of T cell receptor beta chains from one sample in a study of beta chain features in type 1 diabetes. Data came from immunoSEQ multiplex PCR; TCRdb stores just in-frame clones and leaves some out. The sample holds under 500,000 clones; 30% are singletons and the top ten take around 0.065%. The sequenced sample consisted of naive CD4+ T cells from blood. These receptors were collected from a man aged 18 to 30 in good health. Both conserved end residues are part of each CDR3. D genes are given only for firm matches. The size of a clone is reported for some rows only, either as once, few or many, or as a class for expanded clones.

CDR3 protein	CDR3 DNA	V gene	D gene	J gene	clone size
CASSSSGSSYNEQFF	TGCGCCAGCAGCTCTAGCGGCAGCTCCTACAATGAGCAGTTCTTC	TRBV5-1	TRBD2	TRBJ2-1	few
CASSIDYTSYEQYF	TGTGCCAGTAGTATAGATTACACCTCCTACGAGCAGTACTTC	TRBV19	.	TRBJ2-7	few
CRTESGETQYF	TGCAGGACCGAGTCTGGGGAGACCCAGTACTTC	TRBV20-1	.	TRBJ2-5	.
CASSLITQGAYEQYF	TGTGCCAGCAGCTTAATCACCCAGGGAGCCTACGAGCAGTACTTC	TRBV7-2	.	TRBJ2-7	.
CASSLVPRASSSYNEQFF	TGTGCCAGCAGCTTAGTCCCTCGCGCTAGCTCCTCCTACAATGAGCAGTTCTTC	TRBV11-2	.	TRBJ2-1	few
CASSHEIGGGSYEQYF	TGCGCCAGCAGCCATGAAATTGGCGGGGGGTCCTACGAGCAGTACTTC	TRBV4-3	TRBD2	TRBJ2-7	few
CASGPSRGTKNIQYF	TGTGCCAGCGGTCCATCCAGGGGGACCAAAAACATTCAGTACTTC	TRBV25-1	TRBD1	TRBJ2-4	few
CASSVGRNTEAFF	TGTGCCAGCAGCGTAGGAAGGAACACTGAAGCTTTCTTT	TRBV9	.	TRBJ1-1	.
CASSVAWGSGAYNEQFF	TGTGCCAGCAGCGTTGCGTGGGGTAGCGGGGCCTACAATGAGCAGTTCTTC	TRBV9	TRBD2	TRBJ2-1	few
CASSHSGSSYNEQFF	TGTGCCAGCAGCCATAGCGGGAGCTCCTACAATGAGCAGTTCTTC	TRBV4-2	TRBD2	TRBJ2-1	.
CASTPYREAGANVLTF	TGTGCCAGCACCCCCTACAGGGAAGCTGGGGCCAACGTCCTGACTTTC	TRBV27	.	TRBJ2-6	.
CASSQGELAGRNEQFF	TGTGCCAGCAGCCAAGGTGAACTAGCGGGGCGAAATGAGCAGTTCTTC	TRBV14	TRBD2	TRBJ2-1	.
CASSQGGYEAFF	TGTGCCAGCAGCCAAGGAGGGTATGAAGCTTTCTTT	TRBV14	.	TRBJ1-1	.